The clone carrying this T cell receptor beta chain was detected once. Its antigen is not identified. This CDR3 region has 16 residues. In germline, CDR1 is SGHTA, CDR2 FQGNSA. V was shortened by 3 bases and J by 2 bases, with 16 bases between the two germline ends. The data derive from a study of graft-versus-host responses after intestinal transplantation. Profiled with immunoSEQ multiplex PCR; TCRdb holds only in-frame clones, not every one. The sample has roughly 100,000 clones, 80% to 95% seen once. The TCR was taken from a human donor who received an intestinal transplant. Sequenced material: unstimulated CD8+ T cells sorted from spleen or lymph node cells, taken before intestinal transplant. The gene calls are TRBV7-2 and TRBJ1-2, with D possibly TRBD1 on 5 matching bases. The CDR3 nucleotides read TGTGCCAGCAGCTTGTCCGGGACGGTATACAACTATGGCTACACCTTC. Translating it yields CASSLSGTVYNYGYTF.